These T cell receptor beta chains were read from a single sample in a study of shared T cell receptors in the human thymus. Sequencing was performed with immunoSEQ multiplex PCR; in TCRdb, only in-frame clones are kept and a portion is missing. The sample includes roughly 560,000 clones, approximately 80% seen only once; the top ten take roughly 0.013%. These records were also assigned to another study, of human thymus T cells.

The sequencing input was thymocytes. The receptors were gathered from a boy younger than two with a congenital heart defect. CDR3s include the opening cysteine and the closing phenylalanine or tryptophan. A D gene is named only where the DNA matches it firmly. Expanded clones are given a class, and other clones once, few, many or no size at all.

CDR3nt: TGTGCCAGCAGTCCGACTAGAGGGAGCACAGATACGCAGTATTTT
CDR3aa: CASSPTRGSTDTQYF
j_gene: TRBJ2-3
len: 15
d_gene: -
v_gene: TRBV27
abundance: -

CDR3nt: TGTGCCAGCAGCACCGAGGCTAATCAGCCCCAGCATTTT
CDR3aa: CASSTEANQPQHF
j_gene: TRBJ1-5
len: 13
d_gene: -
v_gene: TRBV7-2
abundance: -

CDR3nt: TGTGCCAGCAGTCACCCGCCCTACCGGGACAGGGGGATACACGAGCAGTACTTC
CDR3aa: CASSHPPYRDRGIHEQYF
j_gene: TRBJ2-7
len: 18
d_gene: TRBD1
v_gene: TRBV27
abundance: -

CDR3nt: TGTGCCACCAGCAGAGGGTCCCGGAAAACAGGGGGCTCGGAGACCCAGTACTTC
CDR3aa: CATSRGSRKTGGSETQYF
j_gene: TRBJ2-5
len: 18
d_gene: TRBD1
v_gene: TRBV15
abundance: -

CDR3nt: TGTGCCAGCAGTGGTGGGACAGAGGCCCCCTACGAGCAGTACTTC
CDR3aa: CASSGGTEAPYEQYF
j_gene: TRBJ2-7
len: 15
d_gene: TRBD1
v_gene: TRBV6-1
abundance: -

CDR3nt: TGCGCCAGCAGCCAAACGGGACAGCTCTCTGGAAACACCATATATTTT
CDR3aa: CASSQTGQLSGNTIYF
j_gene: TRBJ1-3
len: 16
d_gene: TRBD1
v_gene: TRBV4-3
abundance: -

CDR3nt: TGTGCTAGCAGAAGTTCTAGCACAGATACGCAGTATTTT
CDR3aa: CASRSSSTDTQYF
j_gene: TRBJ2-3
len: 13
d_gene: -
v_gene: TRBV12-5
abundance: -

CDR3nt: TGTGCCAGCAGTGGGGCAAGGGGCCCGAACACTGAAGCTTTCTTT
CDR3aa: CASSGARGPNTEAFF
j_gene: TRBJ1-1
len: 15
d_gene: -
v_gene: TRBV25-1
abundance: -

CDR3nt: TGTGCCAGCAGCCTCGGGACTCCTTACAATGAGCAGTTCTTC
CDR3aa: CASSLGTPYNEQFF
j_gene: TRBJ2-1
len: 14
d_gene: -
v_gene: TRBV11-3
abundance: -

CDR3nt: TGCGCCAGCAGCCAACCGTGGACGGGGGACTATGGCTACACCTTC
CDR3aa: CASSQPWTGDYGYTF
j_gene: TRBJ1-2
len: 15
d_gene: -
v_gene: TRBV4-1
abundance: -

CDR3nt: TGTGCCAGCACCCGAACGACAGGTGGGAATTACGAGCAGTACTTC
CDR3aa: CASTRTTGGNYEQYF
j_gene: TRBJ2-7
len: 15
d_gene: -
v_gene: TRBV2
abundance: once